This TCR beta chain appears in the sequencing data of a study of blood T cell repertoires in COVID-19. Study details: Samples taken during acute and convalescent COVID-19 were collected in the United States, Italy and Spain. In each case, the material was cDNA or gDNA derived from T cells, B-cell-depleted T cells, or PBMCs.

Germline V gives CDR1 PRHDT, CDR2 FYEKMQ (reference sequence). Trimming at V came to 5 bases and at J to 2 bases, leaving 7 bases not matched to a gene. There are 15 residues in the CDR3. Study processing details: Reference gene primer amplification in the assay estimated nucleated cell counts. TCRdb keeps only in-frame clones here, not all; method: immunoSEQ multiplex PCR. The V and J calls and clone size come from that table; D and trimming were worked out from the DNA. The table shows under 300,000 clones, with roughly 86% occurring only once. The sequence came from a woman in her 70s with active or convalescent COVID-19. Sequenced sample: peripheral blood. The chain carries TRBV13 and TRBJ2-3; 7 bases are a match to TRBD2. CDR3 sequence: CASSIRAGNTDTQYF. For the CDR3, the DNA is TGTGCCAGCAGCATCCGAGCGGGGAACACAGATACGCAGTATTTT.